The 30 T cell receptor beta chains presented below share a single source sample, sequenced in a study of shared clonotypes between healthy human individuals. Method: immunoSEQ multiplex PCR; TCRdb's copy keeps in-frame clones and lacks some. The sample yields 2 million to 2.5 million clones, roughly 95% seen once. Sample: naive CD4+ T cells sorted from blood. Indicated subset: CD45RA+ positively selected. These receptors were collected from a man between 18 and 35 years old in good health.

The chain is built from TRBV19 and TRBJ1-5; 7 bases are a match to TRBD1. This CDR3 contains 17 residues. The germline V gene encodes CDR1 LNHDA and CDR2 SQIVND (reference sequence). V lost 2 bases, J lost 0 bases, and 7 bases stayed unmatched. The CDR3 DNA sequence: TGTGCCAGTAGTATACCCCCGACAGGGTATAGCAATCAGCCCCAGCATTTT. This encodes CASSIPPTGYSNQPQHF.

This chain's CDR3 is CASSPYGRAGTDTQYF. CDR3 nucleotides: TGTGCCAGTAGTCCCTATGGGCGGGCGGGCACAGATACGCAGTATTTT. The chain links TRBV19 to TRBJ2-3, with D possibly being TRBD2 (5 bases). Trimming cost V 5 bases and J 1 base, with 16 bases left between them. Germline CDR1 LNHDA, CDR2 SQIVND (reference sequence). The CDR3 loop spans 16 amino acids.

Remarks on this clone: Other DNA sequences of this sample code for an identical CDR3. J is TRBJ2-7 and V is TRBV20-1; D gene uncertain. Germline CDR1 is DFQATT and CDR2 is SNEGSKA (reference sequence). The V end lost 4 bases, the J end lost 3 bases, and 7 bases lay between the germline ends. This CDR3 comprises 11 residues. CDR3 sequence (DNA): TGCAGTGCTACGGCAGACTACGAGCAGTACTTC. Translated, it gives CSATADYEQYF.

V usage is TRBV7-2 and J usage is TRBJ2-1, with D perhaps given as TRBD1 or TRBD2 (6 bases each). Trimming cost V 6 bases and J 1 base, with 13 bases left between them. The CDR3 has 15 residues. Germline lookup yields CDR1 SGHTA and CDR2 FQGNSA. CDR3: CASSDTGASYNEQFF. In nucleotides, the CDR3 is TGTGCCAGCAGTGACACGGGGGCGTCCTACAATGAGCAGTTCTTC. The full variable domain, completed using reference TRBV7-2 and TRBJ2-1, is GAGVSQSPSNKVTEKGKDVELRCDPISGHTALYWYRQSLGQGLEFLIYFQGNSAPDKSGLPSDRFSAERTGGSVSTLTIQRTQQEDSAVYLCASSDTGASYNEQFFGPGTRLTVL.

The rearrangement uses TRBV30 and TRBJ2-2; D call uncertain. The CDR3 extends over 10 amino acids. The ends were cut back, 2 bases at V and 9 bases at J, with 4 bases in the middle. Germline-derived CDR1 and CDR2 are GTSNPN and SVGIG (reference sequence). Written as DNA, the CDR3 is TGTGCCTGGAGTTCCCGGGAGCTGTTTTTT. It specifies CAWSSRELFF.

The chain joins TRBV7-9 to TRBJ2-1; D is unclear. Trimming shortened V by 5 bases and J by 4 bases, and 15 bases separated the two germline ends. The germline CDR1 and CDR2 sequences are SEHNR and FQNEAQ (reference sequence). The CDR3 length is 15 residues. The CDR3 sequence is CASSRDTALYNEQFF. Written as DNA, the CDR3 is TGTGCCAGCAGCAGAGACACCGCGCTTTACAATGAGCAGTTCTTC.

The V call is TRBV28, the J call TRBJ1-3; D may be TRBD1 (6 bases). The CDR3 loop spans 17 amino acids. V dropped 2 bases and J dropped 1 base, with 15 bases sitting between them. CDR1 is MDHEN, CDR2 SYDVKM, per germline. CDR3 DNA: TGTGCCAGCAGTTTAAGGGGGACGACCGCTTCTGGAAACACCATATATTTT. Protein: CASSLRGTTASGNTIYF. The full variable domain, its missing parts supplied by reference TRBV28 and TRBJ1-3, is DVKVTQSSRYLVKRTGEKVFLECVQDMDHENMFWYRQDPGLGLRLIYFSYDVKMKEKGDIPEGYSVSREKKERFSLILESASTNQTSMYLCASSLRGTTASGNTIYFGEGSWLTVV.

This chain links TRBV6-5 with TRBJ1-1; D gene uncertain. The CDR3 spans 14 residues. Trimming removed 4 bases from V and 1 base from J, with 10 bases in between. Per the germline V gene, CDR1 is MNHEY and CDR2 is SVGAGI. Written as DNA, the CDR3 is TGTGCCAGCAGTTCCCCGACCGGGAACACTGAAGCTTTCTTT. Protein product: CASSSPTGNTEAFF.

This chain uses TRBV7-9 with TRBJ1-1; D is unclear. From germline, CDR1 is SEHNR and CDR2 FQNEAQ (reference sequence). CDR3 size: 12 residues. Trimming cost V 5 bases and J 4 bases, with 8 bases left between them. This CDR3 reads CASSPLTTEAFF. The CDR3, as DNA: TGTGCCAGCAGCCCTTTAACCACTGAAGCTTTCTTT.

The chain is built from TRBV18 and TRBJ2-5, with unresolved D. Per germline, CDR1 KGHSH and CDR2 LQKENI. V was pared by 1 base and J by 1 base, with 7 bases between. The CDR3 is made up of 14 amino acids. The CDR3 reads CASSPRSAQETQYF. Written as DNA, the CDR3 is TGTGCCAGCTCACCACGTTCGGCCCAAGAGACCCAGTACTTC.

This CDR3 reads CAISEQSPEGPQHF. CDR3 sequence (DNA): TGTGCCATCAGTGAGCAGTCCCCAGAGGGGCCCCAGCATTTT. The chain has TRBV10-3 and TRBJ1-5, with D unclear. Trimming cost V 2 bases and J 9 bases, with 14 bases left between them. The CDR3 sequence is 14 residues long. Germline V gives CDR1 ENHRY, CDR2 SYGVKD.

This clone was detected once. The chain links TRBV7-8 to TRBJ2-5; weak D call: TRBD2 (5 bases). From germline, CDR1 is SGHVS and CDR2 FQNEAQ. Trimming pared 5 bases from V and 0 bases from J, leaving 13 bases between. The CDR3 extends over 15 amino acids. CDR3 nucleotide sequence: TGTGCCAGCAGCCCTGGACTGTACCACCAAGAGACCCAGTACTTC. Protein: CASSPGLYHQETQYF.

The chain joins TRBV19 to TRBJ1-3; D is uncertain. Trimming left V 0 bases short and J 4 bases short, with 13 bases between. CDR1 and CDR2 (germline): LNHDA, SQIVND (reference sequence). CDR3 length equals 16 residues. The CDR3 region is CASSIDPGTIGNTIYF. In DNA, the CDR3 is TGTGCCAGTAGTATAGATCCGGGAACTATAGGAAACACCATATATTTT. Variable domain in full (rest from reference TRBV19 and TRBJ1-3): DGGITQSPKYLFRKEGQNVTLSCEQNLNHDAMYWYRQDPGQGLRLIYYSQIVNDFQKGDIAEGYSVSREKKESFPLTVTSAQKNPTAFYLCASSIDPGTIGNTIYFGEGSWLTVV.

The rearrangement links TRBV5-4 to TRBJ1-6; D remains unclear. This CDR3 contains 13 residues. CDR1 and CDR2 (germline): SGHNT, YYREEE (reference sequence). With 5 bases removed from V and 8 bases from J, the gap between germline ends came to 11 bases. The CDR3 DNA sequence: TGTGCCAGCAGAAAGTGGTATGATTCACCCCTCCACTTT. Its protein product is CASRKWYDSPLHF.

The chain links TRBV5-1 to TRBJ2-7; 10 nucleotides match TRBD1. Per the germline V gene, CDR1 is SGHRS and CDR2 is YFSETQ. The V segment lost 7 bases and the J segment 9 bases; nucleotides outside the gene matches: 13. CDR3 length: 14 amino acids. The CDR3 sequence: CASAKSRDRGGQYF. DNA for the CDR3: TGCGCCAGCGCCAAGTCCCGGGACAGGGGCGGGCAGTACTTC.

V gene TRBV19 combines with J gene TRBJ2-1; D is undetermined. The V end was cut by 3 bases, the J end by 6 bases, with 18 bases between. Germline values: CDR1 LNHDA, CDR2 SQIVND (reference sequence). This CDR3 contains 16 residues. CDR3 bases: TGTGCCAGTAGTATCCTGCCAAGCAAGGCGACCAATGAGCAGTTCTTC. Protein: CASSILPSKATNEQFF.

The rearrangement joins TRBV10-3 to TRBJ1-1; D uncertain. V lost 7 bases and J 1 base, leaving 10 bases between the germline ends. The length of the CDR3 is 13 residues. Germline loops: CDR1 ENHRY, CDR2 SYGVKD. The CDR3 nucleotides read TGTGCCATCACCATGGACCCGAACACTGAAGCTTTCTTT. Translated, it gives CAITMDPNTEAFF.

This chain connects TRBV5-1 to TRBJ1-5; D is perhaps TRBD1 (5 bases). This CDR3 spans 14 amino acids. Germline CDR1 reads SGHRS; CDR2 reads YFSETQ. Trimming pared 4 bases from V and 7 bases from J, leaving 15 bases between. As DNA, the CDR3 is TGCGCCAGCAGCGCCGGACAACCAGGACAGCCCCAGCATTTT. Its protein product is CASSAGQPGQPQHF.

The rearrangement uses TRBV6-5 and TRBJ1-1; perhaps TRBD1 as D (5 bases). The germline V gene encodes CDR1 MNHEY and CDR2 SVGAGI. The V end lost 7 bases, the J end lost 6 bases, and 18 bases lay between the germline ends. This CDR3 has 14 residues. CDR3 loop: CASTPGRDSSEAFF. CDR3 nucleotides: TGTGCCAGCACCCCGGGGCGGGATTCGTCTGAAGCTTTCTTT.

A word on this clone: The same CDR3 can be traced to other DNA sequences in this sample. This chain joins TRBV5-1 and TRBJ2-1; D may be TRBD2 (6 bases). This CDR3 has 14 residues. V dropped 4 bases and J dropped 5 bases, with 13 bases sitting between them. Germline V CDR1 and CDR2: SGHRS, YFSETQ. CDR3 sequence (DNA): TGCGCCAGCAGCCCTGGCGGGGCTAACAATGAGCAGTTCTTC. This encodes CASSPGGANNEQFF.

A word on this clone: Within the sample, other DNA sequences also encode this same CDR3. The chain uses TRBV12-5 and TRBJ2-2; 9 bases match TRBD1. The CDR3 is 16 residues long. The junction had 0 bases not matched to a gene; V was cut back by 1 base and J by 0 bases. Germline V CDR1 and CDR2: LGHNT, FRNRAP. CDR3 nucleotide sequence: TGTGCTAGTGGTTTGGGACAGGGGGCGAACACCGGGGAGCTGTTTTTT. Amino acid sequence: CASGLGQGANTGELFF.

This clone occurred once. The V call is TRBV6-8, the J call TRBJ2-7, with 12 bases aligning to TRBD1. Germline CDR1 is MNHGY and CDR2 is SAAAGT. V gave up 4 bases and J gave up 3 bases; unmatched junction bases: 10. The CDR3 covers 17 residues. The CDR3 sequence is CASSLILGDRGHYEQYF. The CDR3 DNA follows: TGTGCCAGCAGTTTAATCCTCGGGGACAGGGGGCACTACGAGCAGTACTTC.

The gene calls are TRBV5-6 and TRBJ2-2; no reliable D call. The V gene lost 4 bases and the J gene lost 6 bases, with 7 bases spanning the gap. Germline CDR1 reads SGHDT; CDR2 reads YYEEEE. This CDR3 comprises 12 residues. For the CDR3, the DNA is TGTGCCAGCAGCGTGGTGTCCGGGGAGCTGTTTTTT. Amino acids: CASSVVSGELFF.

The chain uses TRBV10-3 and TRBJ2-7; D unclear. Germline assignment: CDR1 ENHRY and CDR2 SYGVKD. V was trimmed by 11 bases and J by 3 bases, leaving 23 bases between them. This CDR3 is built from 15 residues. CDR3 in amino acids: CASQVMPEGIYEQYF. CDR3 in DNA: TGTGCCTCACAAGTAATGCCTGAAGGAATCTACGAGCAGTACTTC.

A remark on this clone: The sample has other DNA sequences that encode this CDR3 too. The V gene is TRBV11-3, the J gene TRBJ2-2; D remains ambiguous. Trimming removed 4 bases at V and 5 bases at J, with 8 bases between. Germline assignment: CDR1 SGHNT and CDR2 YENEEA. This CDR3 region has 13 residues. CDR3 residues: CASSSRPTGELFF. The CDR3 bases are TGTGCCAGCAGCTCGAGACCGACCGGGGAGCTGTTTTTT.

The rearrangement uses TRBV10-3 and TRBJ2-1; 9 bases are shared with TRBD1. Trimming took 6 bases from V and 0 from J; bases not matched to a gene: 6. Germline V CDR1 and CDR2: ENHRY, SYGVKD. This CDR3 is built from 16 residues. CDR3 residues: CAIREKTGGSYNEQFF. The CDR3, as DNA: TGTGCCATCAGGGAAAAGACAGGGGGCTCCTACAATGAGCAGTTCTTC.

The gene calls are TRBV5-6 and TRBJ2-5; TRBD2 is a possible D gene (5 bases). The V end was cut by 0 bases, the J end by 4 bases, with 10 bases between. CDR1 is SGHDT, CDR2 YYEEEE, per germline. This CDR3 is built from 14 residues. For the CDR3, the DNA is TGTGCCAGCAGCTTGGAGGGAGAAGGAGAGACCCAGTACTTC. Amino acid sequence: CASSLEGEGETQYF.

The chain joins TRBV6-6 to TRBJ2-1; D might be TRBD2 (6 bases). Per the germline V gene, CDR1 is MNHNY and CDR2 is SVGAGI (reference sequence). Deletions cut 0 bases from V and 12 bases from J, with 12 bases between. There are 13 residues in the CDR3. CDR3 in DNA: TGTGCCAGCAGTTACTCGGAGGGAAGAGGGCAGTTCTTC. This gives the protein CASSYSEGRGQFF.

This clone was found once. The V gene is TRBV28, the J gene TRBJ1-6, with 8 bases matching TRBD1. Per the germline V gene, CDR1 is MDHEN and CDR2 is SYDVKM. The CDR3 loop spans 15 amino acids. V was pared by 6 bases and J by 9 bases, with 10 bases of the junction left unmatched. CDR3 amino acids: CASSPGQGEGSPLHF. The CDR3 DNA follows: TGTGCCAGCAGCCCCGGACAGGGAGAGGGTTCACCCCTCCACTTT.

In DNA, the CDR3 is TGCGCCAGCAGCTTGGGCCGGAATGAAAAACTGTTTTTT. Translating gives CASSLGRNEKLFF. The rearrangement uses TRBV5-1 and TRBJ1-4; no definite D call. The CDR3 totals 13 residues. Trimming took off 0 bases at V and 5 bases at J, with 5 bases between the two ends. The germline V gene has CDR1 SGHRS and CDR2 YFSETQ.